This T cell receptor beta chain is drawn from a study of Ad26.COV2.S vaccination and SARS-CoV-2 variants. Treatment indicated: 15 to 20 received Ad26.COV2.S at low or high dose, single or two shots; 5 received placebo; per-sample allocation not given. All samples were drawn on day 63, counting from the first vaccine or placebo injection. Generated by immunoSEQ multiplex PCR, the TCRdb table keeps only in-frame clones and is missing some. This table has hundreds of thousands of clones, 92% appearing once. The table lists this clone with a few counts. Antigen unknown. V lost 4 bases, J lost 8 bases, and 14 bases lay in between. The CDR3 extends over 13 amino acids. Overall study findings and caveats: Comparable non-spike TCR breadth was observed in vaccine and placebo recipients.

The sequence derives from a person between 18 and 65 years old who received the Ad26.COV2.S COVID-19 vaccine or a placebo. The specimen comprised peripheral blood, sampled in a trial of Ad26.COV2.S vaccine versus placebo. This chain joins TRBV12-3 or TRBV12-4 and TRBJ1-1; no clear D. CDR3 region: CASSSILGPEAFF. The CDR3 bases are TGTGCCAGCAGTTCGATACTTGGGCCCGAAGCTTTCTTT.